This T cell receptor beta chain appears in the sequencing data of a study of CD8+CD57+ T cells in acquired aplastic anemia (dated by TCRdb to 2016 to 2018). For the wider study: Extracted DNA from sorted CD4+ and CD8+ cells averaged around 3.3 ug, ranging from roughly 0.19 to 27.4 ug. Healthy donor samples averaged approximately 9.8 million reads for CD4+ and about 11 million for CD8+ cells.

The germline V gene (reference sequence) supplies CDR1 SGHAT and CDR2 FQDESV. Taken from cysteine to phenylalanine, the CDR3 has 16 residues. Only the CDR3 DNA is retained, 48 bases long and in frame from the first base. Genomic DNA was used as template for profiling of TCR beta VDJ combinations and CDR3 sequences. An Illumina HiSeq 2000 was used for TCR repertoire sequencing. In the authors' own workflow: TRBV/TRBJ rearrangement plots, CDR3 size and DJ length profiles, and Simpson's diversity index were used to assess repertoires. The immunodominant clone was defined as the most abundant DNA sequence in deep sequencing data. CDR3 amino acid sequences were checked for sharing across subjects and were also compared against the VDJdb database and published repertoires. TCRdb applied fastp at Q25 and MiXCR to the public reads, then kept only in-frame beta chains. Each entry is one CDR3 protein sequence, shown with its most common DNA and genes. The V and J calls reflect TCRdb's pipeline rather than the authors' work. This sample gives under 250,000 distinct CDR3 sequences in total; about a third of them show up just once. Clones ranked in the top ten supply roughly 1.1% of the sample.

In this study, sorted CD4+ and CD8+ T cells from the blood of healthy subjects and of severe aplastic anemia patients had their TCR repertoires deep-sequenced. Ficoll-Paque density gradient centrifugation was used to isolate peripheral blood mononuclear cells. Before DNA extraction, CD4+ and CD8+ T cells were sorted by FACS or by magnetic beads. In the case of this clonotype: Its binding antigen is unknown. One end of the junction varies from germline; a read error may be responsible.

Summary of the overall study and its limitations: Around 31 CD8+ CDR3 sequences were shared between patients and controls but appeared highly expressed in patients and within their immunodominant clones. Patients and healthy controls showed no significant difference in CD8+ Simpson's diversity (P=0.060).

Here the chain combines TRBV11-1 and TRBJ2-1, with 9 middle bases fitting TRBD1. Sequenced input: sorted CD4+, CD8+, or CD8+CD57+ T cells (not recorded which) from PBMCs. The receptor's source is a human donor in good health, serving as a control. The DNA is TGTGCCATCAGCGATAACGACAGGGGGGCCTACAATGAGCAGTTCTTC. It encodes CAISDNDRGAYNEQFF.